The rows below give T cell receptor beta chains drawn from one sample of a study of neoadjuvant anti-PD-1 for oral cavity cancer. Measured with immunoSEQ multiplex PCR; TCRdb has only the in-frame clones, and not every one. The sample has about 24,000 clones, around a quarter seen once. The source material was tumor tissue, sampled after nivolumab (anti-PD-1) treatment. These receptors were collected from a person between 35 and 79 years old with oral cavity squamous cell carcinoma. The conserved cysteine and the conserved F or W are not part of the CDR3 here. Size is stated for part of the rows, as once, few or many counts, or as a class when the clone is expanded.

J	size	V	CDR3
TRBJ2-5	-	TRBV5-1	ASSSGHSGGETQY
TRBJ2-7	-	TRBV4-2	ASSRSLAGDYEQY
TRBJ2-1	-	TRBV2	ASGGQGARNEQF
TRBJ1-2	-	TRBV20-1	SGGTNYGYT
TRBJ2-2	medium-sized	TRBV19	ASHRGSWTGELF
TRBJ1-6	many	TRBV9	ASSVTGTNSPLH
TRBJ1-1	few	TRBV4-2	ASSQEWGTEAF
TRBJ2-2	-	TRBV5-5	ASSWEQGSTGELF
TRBJ2-5	-	TRBV27	ASSFSDRVETQY
TRBJ1-5	-	TRBV19	ASSLGAAQPQH
TRBJ1-5	many	TRBV28	ASSQPWGQIRGQPQH
TRBJ2-2	few	TRBV30	AWSVPGGYTGELF
TRBJ2-7	-	TRBV5-1	ASSPDRDYEQY
TRBJ2-2	few	TRBV5-1	ASSPAVGTGELF
TRBJ2-3	-	TRBV29-1	SVVGGTWTDTQY
TRBJ1-1	-	TRBV5-1	ASSLTGGQGKVGAF
TRBJ2-7	-	TRBV5-1	ASSLVPYEQY
TRBJ2-4	-	TRBV7-2	ASSLGGPGGNIQY
TRBJ2-1	-	TRBV10-1	ASSDWRNEQF
TRBJ2-7	-	TRBV28	ASSLAGASSYEQY
TRBJ2-3	-	TRBV9	ASSARAHTDTQY
TRBJ1-2	few	TRBV5-1	ASSWTENYGYT
TRBJ2-1	medium-sized	TRBV12-5	ASGLGTGREDQF
TRBJ2-7	-	TRBV11-1	ATQRRENSGEQY
TRBJ1-1	-	TRBV6-5	ASKYSAGQMNTEAF
TRBJ2-7	few	TRBV5-1	ASSRVGQYEQY
TRBJ2-5	-	TRBV15	ATSRDRGGEETQY
TRBJ2-7	few	TRBV7-9	ASSPNLGLDGYEQY
TRBJ2-2	-	TRBV7-9	ASSPSNTGELF
TRBJ1-2	-	TRBV19	ASSSERTGNYGYT
TRBJ2-5	few	TRBV6-5	ASSYSAGWVTQY
TRBJ1-1	-	TRBV19	ASSPGQGQAEAF
TRBJ2-1	-	TRBV5-1	ASREGNEQF
TRBJ2-5	-	TRBV7-8	ASSLREQETQY
TRBJ2-7	few	TRBV6-5	ASSRPQREQY
TRBJ2-3	few	TRBV7-3	ASSLIWARTDTQY
TRBJ1-5	-	TRBV27	ASRSRGIGNQPQH
TRBJ1-6	-	TRBV27	ASSPQGNSPLH
TRBJ2-5	few	TRBV18	ASSQEETQY
TRBJ1-2	-	TRBV10-3	AITSDRGRRGYT
TRBJ2-7	-	TRBV6-5	ASTGGSAYEQY
TRBJ1-3	-	TRBV28	ASSPGQLGNTIY
TRBJ1-4	-	TRBV18	ASSVGDRTNEKLF
TRBJ1-3	many	TRBV4-1	ASSLESDLSGNTIY
TRBJ2-5	-	TRBV5-4	ASRGLAEETQY
TRBJ2-5	-	TRBV9	ASSPPYQETQY
TRBJ2-5	-	TRBV2	ASRWSGETQY
TRBJ2-7	few	TRBV11-3	ASSPRTPSSYEQY
TRBJ1-4	-	TRBV9	ASSVAGAGNEKLF
TRBJ2-2	few	TRBV7-3	ASSQTLRNANTGELF
TRBJ1-2	few	TRBV9	ASSGGTGKNYGYT
TRBJ1-1	once	TRBV5-4	ASSSWTGTLNTEAF
TRBJ1-2	few	TRBV7-8	ASSAGGDYGYT
TRBJ1-4	few	TRBV10-1	ARLIATNEKLF
TRBJ2-3	few	TRBV7-9	ASSASGTDTQY
TRBJ1-1	few	TRBV14	ASSQVGRYTEAF